This is a list of T cell receptor beta chains from one sample in a study of cytotoxic CD8 clonotypes in ibrutinib-treated CLL. This table comes from immunoSEQ multiplex PCR, and its TCRdb copy is limited to in-frame clones, with some not included. The sample includes nearly 300,000 clones, around 77% of them seen just once. The sample was PBMCs, taken at disease progression, from a patient treated with ibrutinib. These TCRs come from a human donor with chronic lymphocytic leukemia. Each CDR3 is given with its conserved first and last residue. The D gene is left open where the match is weak. For some rows the clone size is stated as once, few or many, or as a class when expanded; others skip it.

V: TRBV7-3; J: TRBJ2-3; size: -; D: -; CDR3: CASSLTREADTQYF; DNA: TGTGCCAGCAGCTTGACGCGAGAGGCAGATACGCAGTATTTT
V: TRBV11-3; J: TRBJ1-1; size: -; D: -; CDR3: CASSLDGGNTEAFF; DNA: TGTGCCAGCAGCTTAGACGGAGGGAACACTGAAGCTTTCTTT
V: TRBV5-1; J: TRBJ1-5; size: -; D: TRBD1; CDR3: CASSINPGQGGQPQHF; DNA: TGCGCCAGCAGCATTAACCCGGGACAGGGGGGTCAGCCCCAGCATTTT
V: TRBV11-3; J: TRBJ1-1; size: -; D: -; CDR3: CASSPGRGGTEAFF; DNA: TGTGCCAGCAGCCCCGGCAGGGGTGGGACTGAAGCTTTCTTT
V: TRBV7-6; J: TRBJ2-3; size: -; D: -; CDR3: CASSLGPQGADTQYF; DNA: TGTGCCAGCAGCTTGGGGCCCCAGGGCGCAGATACGCAGTATTTT
V: TRBV6-6; J: TRBJ2-7; size: once; D: -; CDR3: CASSYERVPWGYEQYF; DNA: TGTGCCAGCAGTTACGAGCGGGTACCGTGGGGCTACGAGCAGTACTTC
V: TRBV27; J: TRBJ2-7; size: -; D: -; CDR3: CASRGGTPSGYEQYF; DNA: TGTGCCAGCAGGGGTGGGACGCCCTCGGGGTACGAGCAGTACTTC
V: TRBV14; J: TRBJ1-2; size: few; D: -; CDR3: CASSQDQGRYGYTF; DNA: TGTGCCAGCAGCCAAGACCAGGGGCGCTATGGCTACACCTTC
V: TRBV18; J: TRBJ2-7; size: -; D: -; CDR3: CASSPFAGTYEQYF; DNA: TGTGCCAGCTCACCATTTGCAGGGACCTACGAGCAGTACTTC
V: TRBV29-1; J: TRBJ2-3; size: -; D: -; CDR3: CSVGAYDPAQYF; DNA: TGCAGCGTTGGTGCCTACGACCCGGCGCAGTATTTT
V: TRBV4-1; J: TRBJ2-7; size: -; D: -; CDR3: CASSQDFAEQYF; DNA: TGCGCCAGCAGCCAAGATTTCGCCGAGCAGTACTTC
V: TRBV5-1; J: TRBJ2-2; size: -; D: TRBD1; CDR3: CASSLAQTGPRGTGELFF; DNA: TGCGCCAGCAGCTTGGCTCAGACAGGGCCGAGAGGCACCGGGGAGCTGTTTTTT
V: TRBV4-1; J: TRBJ1-4; size: -; D: -; CDR3: CASSQVGQQWEKLFF; DNA: TGCGCCAGCAGCCAAGTGGGTCAACAATGGGAAAAACTGTTTTTT
V: TRBV6-1; J: TRBJ2-5; size: -; D: TRBD1; CDR3: CASSEWDRGRETQYF; DNA: TGTGCCAGCAGTGAATGGGACAGGGGTCGAGAGACCCAGTACTTC
V: TRBV7-9; J: TRBJ1-1; size: -; D: TRBD1; CDR3: CASSLGDRTNTEAFF; DNA: TGTGCCAGCAGCTTAGGGGACAGGACGAACACTGAAGCTTTCTTT
V: TRBV6-6; J: TRBJ2-1; size: -; D: TRBD1; CDR3: CASSYSRGTGYNEQFF; DNA: TGTGCCAGCAGTTACTCCAGGGGGACAGGATACAATGAGCAGTTCTTC
V: TRBV28; J: TRBJ1-4; size: few; D: TRBD1; CDR3: CASSFYRTGGKLFF; DNA: TGTGCCAGCAGTTTCTACAGAACAGGGGGGAAACTGTTTTTT
V: TRBV7-6; J: TRBJ2-7; size: -; D: -; CDR3: CASSLAGQSYEQYF; DNA: TGTGCCAGCAGCTTAGCAGGGCAGAGCTACGAGCAGTACTTC
V: TRBV27; J: TRBJ2-7; size: few; D: TRBD2; CDR3: CASNPGLAVIYEQYF; DNA: TGTGCCAGCAACCCGGGACTAGCGGTTATCTACGAGCAGTACTTC
V: TRBV11-2; J: TRBJ1-6; size: -; D: TRBD1; CDR3: CASSHRGFNSPLHF; DNA: TGTGCCAGCAGCCACAGGGGTTTTAATTCACCCCTCCACTTT
V: TRBV7-3; J: TRBJ2-7; size: -; D: TRBD2; CDR3: CASSSRGGSSYEQYF; DNA: TGTGCCAGCAGCTCCCGGGGGGGGAGCTCCTACGAGCAGTACTTC
V: TRBV7-9; J: TRBJ2-1; size: few; D: TRBD2; CDR3: CASSLASGRAVNEQFF; DNA: TGTGCCAGCAGCTTAGCTAGCGGGAGGGCCGTGAATGAGCAGTTCTTC
V: TRBV5-1; J: TRBJ2-7; size: -; D: TRBD2; CDR3: CASSRGLAGGRTYEQYF; DNA: TGCGCCAGCAGCAGGGGACTAGCGGGGGGCCGTACCTACGAGCAGTACTTC
V: TRBV2; J: TRBJ1-1; size: -; D: -; CDR3: CASTTSRGNTEAFF; DNA: TGTGCCAGCACTACAAGCAGGGGGAACACTGAAGCTTTCTTT
V: TRBV5-1; J: TRBJ2-1; size: -; D: TRBD2; CDR3: CASSLVGTSGNLEQFF; DNA: TGCGCCAGCAGCTTGGTTGGGACTAGCGGGAATCTTGAGCAGTTCTTC